Listed below are T cell receptor beta chains from one sample, sequenced in a study of CD8 T cells in ankylosing spondylitis. Using its own MiXCR run on the 5' RACE reads, TCRdb lists one record per CDR3 protein. The data contain some 340,000 distinct CDR3 sequences, roughly 15% of them seen just once; the ten biggest clones take up 1.1%. Sequencing was performed on blood, either unsorted or a sorted T cell fraction (not recorded which). Every receptor here comes from a male donor with ankylosing spondylitis or in good health (not recorded which). CDR3s include the opening cysteine and the closing phenylalanine or tryptophan. The D gene is left open where the match is weak. Rows may omit the clone size; those that give it use once, few, many or a size class.

CDR3nt,CDR3aa,d_gene,abundance,v_gene,j_gene
TGCAGCACCTACCAAGAGACCCAGTACTTC,CSTYQETQYF,NA,few,TRBV29-1,TRBJ2-5
TGCAGTGCCCGGGGGGGAGGGGGCGGGAGCTCCTACGAGCAGTACTTC,CSARGGGGGSSYEQYF,NA,NA,TRBV20-1,TRBJ2-7
TGTGCCAGCAGTTACCAGCCGGAGACGTACAATGAGCAGTTCTTC,CASSYQPETYNEQFF,NA,few,TRBV6-5,TRBJ2-1
TGTGCCAGCAGCTTAGAGATTTGGGCTAGCGGGGGGAATGAGCAGTTCTTC,CASSLEIWASGGNEQFF,TRBD2,NA,TRBV11-2,TRBJ2-1
TGTGCCACGACAGGGTTTAACTATGGCTACACCTTC,CATTGFNYGYTF,TRBD1,many,TRBV10-3,TRBJ1-2
TGCAGTGCCCAACTAGCGGGAGGGCCAGAGACCCAGTACTTC,CSAQLAGGPETQYF,TRBD2,NA,TRBV20-1,TRBJ2-5
TGTGCCAGCTCACCGAGGGGACCCGGGGGCACTGAAGCTTTCTTT,CASSPRGPGGTEAFF,NA,few,TRBV18,TRBJ1-1
TGTGCCAGCAGTTACTCCATGGGAATCTCCTCTGGAAACACCATATATTTT,CASSYSMGISSGNTIYF,NA,few,TRBV6-5,TRBJ1-3
TGTGCCAGCAGTCAGAAGGGGGAGACCCAGTACTTC,CASSQKGETQYF,NA,few,TRBV7-2,TRBJ2-5
TGCAGTGCTAGAGAGAGTAGCGGTATAAACATTCAGTACTTC,CSARESSGINIQYF,NA,NA,TRBV20-1,TRBJ2-4
TGTGCCAGCAGTTATCAGGGGACGGGAGTCTCTGGCTACACCTTC,CASSYQGTGVSGYTF,NA,few,TRBV2,TRBJ1-2
TGTGCCAGTAGTATAAAAGGGCCTCCTGCAGAGCAGTACTTC,CASSIKGPPAEQYF,NA,NA,TRBV19,TRBJ2-7
TGCGCCAGCAGGGGGCCGGGGGAGCAGTACTTC,CASRGPGEQYF,NA,NA,TRBV5-1,TRBJ2-7
TGTGCCAGCAGCTTGGAAAGAAACAATGAGCAGTTCTTC,CASSLERNNEQFF,NA,few,TRBV5-5,TRBJ2-1
TGTGCCAGCAGTTACACACCTACAGGGATCGCCGGGGAGCTGTTTTTT,CASSYTPTGIAGELFF,NA,NA,TRBV6-5,TRBJ2-2
TGTGCCAGCAGTGACCCCAACTACCCACCCAAAAACATTCAGTACTTC,CASSDPNYPPKNIQYF,NA,few,TRBV6-4,TRBJ2-4
TGCAGCGCCCGGGACAGGGAATCGTCTGGGGCCAACGTCCTGACTTTC,CSARDRESSGANVLTF,TRBD1,NA,TRBV29-1,TRBJ2-6
TGCAGCGTTGAGGGCCGCCATGGGACTGAAGCTTTCTTT,CSVEGRHGTEAFF,NA,many,TRBV29-1,TRBJ1-1
TGTGCCAGCAGCCAAGCGTCGGACAGGGGCGAGCAGTACTTC,CASSQASDRGEQYF,TRBD1,few,TRBV3-1,TRBJ2-7
TGTGCCAGCAGCCCCGGCAGTAAGCAGTTCTTC,CASSPGSKQFF,NA,few,TRBV3-1,TRBJ2-1
TGTGCCAGCAGCGCCCCTGGAGGGACCTACGAGCAGTACTTC,CASSAPGGTYEQYF,NA,NA,TRBV7-2,TRBJ2-7
TGCGCCAGCAGACAGGGATACAATGAGCAGTTCTTC,CASRQGYNEQFF,NA,NA,TRBV5-1,TRBJ2-1
TGTGCCTGGACTACTTTCCGGGGAGCTTTCTTT,CAWTTFRGAFF,NA,few,TRBV30,TRBJ1-1
TGTGCCAGCAGTCCCGACAGGAGGACTATTCAGTACTTC,CASSPDRRTIQYF,NA,many,TRBV12-3/TRBV12-4,TRBJ2-4
TGCGCCAGCAGCCTTTCACCTACCTCTGGGGCCAACGTCCTGACTTTC,CASSLSPTSGANVLTF,NA,few,TRBV4-1,TRBJ2-6
TGCGCCAGCACCATAGCGGGGGGAGAATATACGCAGTATTTT,CASTIAGGEYTQYF,TRBD2,NA,TRBV5-1,TRBJ2-3
TGCAGCGCTGAGGAGGACAGGGGAGTGGGCCAGTACTTC,CSAEEDRGVGQYF,TRBD1,few,TRBV29-1,TRBJ2-5
TGTGCCAGCAGCCCGGATTTCTCTGGGGCCAACGTCCTGACTTTC,CASSPDFSGANVLTF,NA,many,TRBV2,TRBJ2-6
TGTGCCAGCAGCTACGACAGGGTAGGGGAGCAGTTCTTC,CASSYDRVGEQFF,TRBD1,NA,TRBV5-6,TRBJ2-1
TGTGCCAGCAGCCAGGGGACAGTTTTTCAAGAGACCCAGTACTTC,CASSQGTVFQETQYF,TRBD1,few,TRBV4-2,TRBJ2-5
TGTGCCAGCAGCTTGTCGAGCGGGAGAACAGATACGCAGTATTTT,CASSLSSGRTDTQYF,TRBD2,many,TRBV7-2,TRBJ2-3
TGCAGTGCTAGAGCGGGGGCGATGAACACTGAAGCTTTCTTT,CSARAGAMNTEAFF,NA,NA,TRBV20-1,TRBJ1-1
TGTGCCATCAGTGAACAGGTCCCAGTAGGAAGCACTGAAGCTTTCTTT,CAISEQVPVGSTEAFF,NA,NA,TRBV10-3,TRBJ1-1
TGTGCCAGCACCCTTAGCGGGAGATCCACCGGGGAGCTGTTTTTT,CASTLSGRSTGELFF,TRBD2,NA,TRBV3-1,TRBJ2-2
TGTGCCAGCAGTTTCAAAAGGCCAAGCTCCTACAATGAGCAGTTCTTC,CASSFKRPSSYNEQFF,NA,NA,TRBV12-3/TRBV12-4,TRBJ2-1
TGCGCCAGCAGCCCAAAGGGGACAGAGCAGTTCTTC,CASSPKGTEQFF,NA,NA,TRBV5-1,TRBJ2-1
TGTGCCAGCAGTGAAGGAACCGGGACAGGAGGTTCGGAGACCCAGTACTTC,CASSEGTGTGGSETQYF,TRBD1,NA,TRBV6-1,TRBJ2-5
TGCGCCAGCAGCCAATCCGGGGAAGGCTACACCTTC,CASSQSGEGYTF,NA,NA,TRBV3-1,TRBJ1-2
TGTGCCATCAGTGAAGGCTACGAGCAGTACTTC,CAISEGYEQYF,NA,once,TRBV10-3,TRBJ2-7
TGTGCCAGCAAAGGGGAGGGCGGCAATCAGCCCCAGCATTTT,CASKGEGGNQPQHF,NA,many,TRBV12-3/TRBV12-4,TRBJ1-5
TGTGCCAGCAGCCCGAGAGGAAACGGTAATGAGCAGTTCTTC,CASSPRGNGNEQFF,NA,NA,TRBV11-3,TRBJ2-1
TGTGCCAGCAGCCCCTCCCCGGGACTAGCAATCGAGCAGTACTTC,CASSPSPGLAIEQYF,TRBD2,NA,TRBV7-2,TRBJ2-7
TGCAGTGCTCGGACAGGGCCAAGCTACGAGCAGTACTTC,CSARTGPSYEQYF,TRBD1,many,TRBV20-1,TRBJ2-7
TGTGCCAGCAGTTTAGATCGTAGCGGGGGGGTGGATACGCAGTATTTT,CASSLDRSGGVDTQYF,TRBD2,few,TRBV12-3/TRBV12-4,TRBJ2-3
TGTGCCAGCAGCCAGCGGCTAGCTATCACCGGGGAGCTGTTTTTT,CASSQRLAITGELFF,NA,NA,TRBV3-1,TRBJ2-2
TGTGCCAGCAGTAACAACAGGGGGCGAGAGACCCAGTACTTC,CASSNNRGRETQYF,TRBD1,NA,TRBV12-3/TRBV12-4,TRBJ2-5
TGTGCCAGCAGCCCGAGGGGGACAGGGGACGCAAAACTGTTTTTT,CASSPRGTGDAKLFF,TRBD1,NA,TRBV7-9,TRBJ1-4
TGTGCCAGCCGAGCAGGTGACACAGAAGGAAACACCATATATTTT,CASRAGDTEGNTIYF,NA,many,TRBV7-9,TRBJ1-3
TGTGCCAGCACTGGCCTCGGACAGAACTATGGCTACACCTTC,CASTGLGQNYGYTF,NA,NA,TRBV12-3/TRBV12-4,TRBJ1-2